A single sample gave rise to the 15 T cell receptor beta chains below, sequenced in a study of blood T cell repertoires in COVID-19. TCRdb's table, derived via immunoSEQ multiplex PCR, lists solely in-frame clones and lacks some. The table lists approximately 150,000 clones, more than 75% of them singletons, with about 18% in the top ten. Material: peripheral blood. These receptors were obtained from a man between 60 and 75 years old with active or convalescent COVID-19.

This clone was detected a few times. J is TRBJ1-2 and V is TRBV28, with D maybe TRBD1 (5 bases). This CDR3 has 13 residues. The V gene lost 5 bases and the J gene lost 4 bases, with 11 bases spanning the gap. Germline V CDR1 and CDR2: MDHEN, SYDVKM. The CDR3, as DNA: TGTGCCAGCAGTGCGGGGACCGGCTATGGCTACACCTTC. This sequence encodes CASSAGTGYGYTF.

The J gene is TRBJ1-4, the V gene TRBV5-1, with 10 bases fitting TRBD1. Germline assignment: CDR1 SGHRS and CDR2 YFSETQ. With 4 bases clipped from V and 5 bases from J, the junction kept 5 bases outside the gene matches. CDR3 length: 15 residues. CDR3 DNA sequence: TGCGCCAGCAGCCCTAGGACAGGGGGGAATGAAAAACTGTTTTTT. Translating it yields CASSPRTGGNEKLFF.

V usage is TRBV19 and J usage is TRBJ1-5; TRBD1 matches 10 bases. The V segment lost 3 bases and the J segment 6 bases; nucleotides outside the gene matches: 5. Germline V gene lookup returns CDR1 LNHDA and CDR2 SQIVND (reference sequence). This CDR3 has 15 amino acids. CDR3 DNA sequence: TGTGCCAGTAGTATTCCGGGGACAGGGGCTCAGCCCCAGCATTTT. Translation gives CASSIPGTGAQPQHF.

The rearrangement uses TRBV6-5 and TRBJ1-3; TRBD1 matches at 8 bases. Germline trimming cut 0 bases from V and 4 bases from J; bases unmatched to any gene: 2. Per germline, CDR1 MNHEY and CDR2 SVGAGI. The CDR3 extends over 15 amino acids. The CDR3 region has the DNA TGTGCCAGCAGTTACTCGACAGGGGACGGAAACACCATATATTTT. Translated, it gives CASSYSTGDGNTIYF.

This clone appeared a single time. The chain uses TRBV5-4 and TRBJ2-2; TRBD2 might be the D (6 bases). This CDR3 comprises 15 residues. CDR1 and CDR2 from the germline V gene are SGHNT and YYREEE (reference sequence). Between the trimmed V and J ends, which lost 4 bases and 8 bases, there was a span of 18 bases. CDR3 coding DNA: TGTGCCAGCAGCCGGGACTCCCATTTTTCTGGGGAGCTGTTTTTT. Amino acids: CASSRDSHFSGELFF.

J is TRBJ1-1 and V is TRBV18; D is uncertain. V gave up 3 bases and J gave up 1 base, with 12 bases separating them. CDR1 and CDR2 from the germline V gene are KGHSH and LQKENI. CDR3 length: 15 residues. Here the CDR3 DNA reads TGTGCCAGCTCACCCCCGGGGAGAGAGAACACTGAAGCTTTCTTT. Protein: CASSPPGRENTEAFF.

The rearrangement links TRBV5-4 to TRBJ2-1; 10 bases agree with TRBD2. CDR3 size: 15 residues. CDR1 is SGHNT, CDR2 YYREEE, per germline (reference sequence). J gave up 6 bases and V 1 base, and 4 bases lay outside the gene matches. The CDR3 is CASSLLAGVSNEQFF. CDR3 coding DNA: TGTGCCAGCAGCTTGCTAGCGGGGGTCTCCAATGAGCAGTTCTTC.

The chain uses TRBV24-1 and TRBJ1-5; 7 nucleotides align to TRBD1. Unmatched junction bases numbered 7, after V lost 2 bases and J lost 4 bases. The CDR3 runs 16 residues. CDR1 is KGHDR and CDR2 is SFDVKD in the germline V gene. As DNA, the CDR3 is TGTGCCACCAGTGATTCACGACAGGGCACTAATCAGCCCCAGCATTTT. Residues: CATSDSRQGTNQPQHF.

This clone came up once. This chain uses TRBV28 with TRBJ1-2; 7 bases are a match to TRBD1. The CDR3 contains 14 residues. Per the germline V gene, CDR1 is MDHEN and CDR2 is SYDVKM. V trimming: 3 bases; J trimming: 7 bases; junction bases outside the gene matches: 8. CDR3 nucleotides: TGTGCCAGCAGTTTCTTTCGCGACAGGGCTGGCTACACCTTC. It translates to CASSFFRDRAGYTF.

Here the CDR3 DNA reads TGTGCCAGCAGTTTATCGGCTAGCGGGAGCGGGGACTACGAGCAGTACTTC. It translates to CASSLSASGSGDYEQYF. The V gene is TRBV27, the J gene TRBJ2-7; TRBD2 matches 10 bases. The CDR3 has 17 residues. The germline V gene encodes CDR1 MNHEY and CDR2 SMNVEV (reference sequence). The V gene end was trimmed by 0 bases and the J gene end by 3 bases; junction bases not matched to a gene: 8.

The chain employs TRBV10-3 and TRBJ2-2, with 9 bases fitting TRBD2. V shed 11 bases, J shed 1 base, and the junction held 5 bases outside the gene matches. Germline values: CDR1 ENHRY, CDR2 SYGVKD. The CDR3 is 14 residues long. The CDR3 DNA reads TGTGCCTCTAGACTAGCGGAGAACACCGGGGAGCTGTTTTTT. It is translated as CASRLAENTGELFF.

V is TRBV7-8 and J is TRBJ1-1; TRBD1 agrees at 10 bases. J gave up 0 bases and V 5 bases, and 9 bases lay outside the gene matches. The CDR3 length is 17 residues. CDR1 and CDR2 (germline): SGHVS, FQNEAQ. Here the CDR3 reads CASSLRTGGHMNTEAFF. CDR3 sequence (DNA): TGTGCCAGCAGCCTACGGACAGGGGGTCACATGAACACTGAAGCTTTCTTT.

V is TRBV6-1 and J is TRBJ1-2, with 8 nucleotides matching TRBD1. The CDR3 totals 17 residues. From germline, CDR1 is MNHNS and CDR2 SASEGT. V shed 1 base and J 4 bases; nucleotides not matched to a gene: 11. The CDR3 sequence: CASSEVGGGTGTYGYTF. The CDR3 DNA reads as TGTGCCAGCAGTGAAGTCGGTGGGGGGACAGGCACCTATGGCTACACCTTC.

V usage is TRBV5-1 and J usage is TRBJ2-7; 10 bases are a match to TRBD1. Germline V gene lookup returns CDR1 SGHRS and CDR2 YFSETQ. Trimming removed 0 bases from V and 7 bases from J; junction bases left unmatched: 4. The CDR3 loop spans 14 amino acids. The CDR3 DNA follows: TGCGCCAGCAGCTTGGGACAGGGGGCGAGGGAGCAGTACTTC. It is translated as CASSLGQGAREQYF. Combining the CDR3 with reference TRBV5-1 and TRBJ2-7 gives the whole variable domain KAGVTQTPRYLIKTRGQQVTLSCSPISGHRSVSWYQQTPGQGLQFLFEYFSETQRNKGNFPGRFSGRQFSNSRSEMNVSTLELGDSALYLCASSLGQGAREQYFGPGTRLTVT.

A word on this clone: Other DNA sequences of this sample code for an identical CDR3. The CDR3 region is CASSLGSGGATDTQYF. CDR3 coding DNA: TGCGCCAGCAGCTTGGGTAGCGGGGGGGCAACAGATACGCAGTATTTT. The V and J genes are TRBV5-1 and TRBJ2-3; TRBD2 matches at 11 bases. The CDR3 has 16 amino acids. The V and J ends lost 0 bases and 3 bases, in that order; junction bases with no gene match: 3. Germline V gene sequence: CDR1 SGHRS, CDR2 YFSETQ.